The entry below describes one T cell receptor (beta chain). One junction end does not reproduce the germline sequence, and a read error may be involved. The authors ran a second PCR of about 7 to 12 cycles using a sample-barcoded 5' primer and a J-beta primer mix. TCRdb processed the 5' RACE reads anew with MiXCR; each CDR3 protein has one entry. The sample consists of 1.5 million to 2 million distinct CDR3 sequences, roughly 30% of them appearing once. The data derive from a study of blood T cells in healthy people across ages. The TCR was taken from a woman aged 25 to 39 in good health. Sample: blood.

The CDR3 protein is CVSSLAGRGRRFTEAFF. As DNA, the CDR3 is TGTGTCAGCAGTTTGGCGGGAAGGGGGCGGAGGTTCACTGAAGCTTTCTTT. The chain carries TRBV28 and TRBJ1-1; 7 bases align to TRBD1. This CDR3 spans 17 amino acids. Germline lookup yields CDR1 MDHEN and CDR2 SYDVKM.